A selection of T cell receptor beta chains follows, all from one sample in a study of T-cell reconstitution after alpha-beta-depleted transplantation in children. A single record per CDR3 protein comes from TCRdb applying MiXCR to the PCR reads. This table has about 200,000 distinct CDR3 sequences, about 8.4% appearing once. Sequences were derived from PBMCs, mostly from graft donor cells, sampled 360 days after TCRalphabeta/CD19-depleted stem cell transplant. These receptors all come from a male patient between 2 and 15 years old who had a stem cell transplant for acute myeloid leukemia, so the T cells may come from the graft donor. The CDR3 runs from the conserved cysteine through the conserved F or W. The D gene is left open where the match is weak. Some rows have no size entry. The others give once, few or many, or a class for an expanded clone.

clone size	D gene	V gene	J gene	CDR3 protein	CDR3 DNA
many	-	TRBV7-2	TRBJ2-2	CASSSTASAGELFF	TGTGCCAGCAGCAGCACCGCTAGCGCCGGGGAGCTGTTTTTT
few	TRBD1	TRBV5-5	TRBJ2-7	CATGTGPYEQYF	TGTGCCACCGGGACAGGGCCCTACGAGCAGTACTTC
-	-	TRBV11-1	TRBJ2-5	CASSLLRIQETQYF	TGTGCCAGCAGCCTACTTAGGATCCAAGAGACCCAGTACTTC
few	-	TRBV6-5	TRBJ1-5	CASSYARAQPQHF	TGTGCCAGCAGTTACGCCAGGGCTCAGCCCCAGCATTTT
few	-	TRBV5-1	TRBJ2-1	CASSFRRDCPEQFF	TGCGCCAGCAGCTTCCGCCGGGACTGCCCTGAGCAGTTCTTC
many	TRBD1	TRBV15	TRBJ2-5	CATSREGTVVQETQYF	TGTGCCACCAGCAGAGAAGGGACAGTGGTCCAAGAGACCCAGTACTTC
few	-	TRBV18	TRBJ1-2	CASSPPSVYGYTF	TGTGCCAGCTCACCACCGTCGGTCTATGGCTACACCTTC
-	TRBD2	TRBV12-3/TRBV12-4	TRBJ2-1	CASSLRLGLAESSYNEQFF	TGTGCCAGCAGCCTTAGGTTGGGACTAGCGGAGAGCTCCTACAATGAGCAGTTCTTC
many	-	TRBV20-1	TRBJ2-3	CSASPRGHLTDTQYF	TGCAGTGCTAGCCCCCGAGGACACCTAACAGATACGCAGTATTTT
many	TRBD1	TRBV7-2	TRBJ2-3	CASSLTGVDTQYF	TGTGCCAGCAGCTTAACAGGGGTAGATACGCAGTATTTT
few	-	TRBV27	TRBJ2-6	CASSFGGGANVLTF	TGTGCCAGCAGTTTCGGGGGTGGGGCCAACGTCCTGACTTTC
few	TRBD1	TRBV5-1	TRBJ2-1	CASSFSVYRDRGLLYNEQFF	TGCGCCAGCAGCTTTTCTGTATACCGGGACAGGGGGCTTCTTTACAATGAGCAGTTCTTC
-	-	TRBV7-9	TRBJ2-1	CASSFRGDEQFF	TGTGCCAGCAGCTTCAGAGGGGATGAGCAGTTCTTC
-	TRBD1	TRBV20-1	TRBJ2-3	CSALQPGGASDTQYF	TGCAGTGCTCTCCAGCCAGGGGGCGCGTCAGATACGCAGTATTTT
many	-	TRBV20-1	TRBJ2-1	CRATSPDWEQFF	TGCAGGGCGACTAGTCCGGATTGGGAGCAGTTCTTC
-	-	TRBV21-1	TRBJ1-2	CASSKGRVSGYTF	TGTGCCAGCAGCAAGGGCCGGGTGTCTGGCTACACCTTC
few	TRBD2	TRBV20-1	TRBJ2-3	CSAGSGGFTDTQYF	TGCAGTGCCGGGTCCGGGGGGTTCACAGATACGCAGTATTTT
few	TRBD2	TRBV7-8	TRBJ2-3	CASSQGSGGSDTQYF	TGTGCCAGCAGCCAGGGGAGCGGGGGGTCCGATACGCAGTATTTT
few	TRBD2	TRBV29-1	TRBJ2-5	CSGNAKGLAGGETQYF	TGCAGCGGAAATGCTAAGGGACTAGCGGGAGGAGAGACCCAGTACTTC
many	-	TRBV29-1	TRBJ2-1	CSVGRDEQFF	TGCAGCGTTGGTCGGGATGAGCAGTTCTTC
many	-	TRBV29-1	TRBJ2-1	CSVEAGRSRNEQFF	TGCAGCGTTGAAGCAGGGCGCAGTAGGAATGAGCAGTTCTTC
many	TRBD2	TRBV3-1	TRBJ2-5	CASSQDYPSGATQYF	TGTGCCAGCAGCCAAGACTATCCTAGCGGGGCGACCCAGTACTTC
-	-	TRBV5-5	TRBJ2-2	CASSPTGTLLTGELFF	TGTGCCAGCAGCCCGACAGGGACTCTCCTAACCGGGGAGCTGTTTTTT
many	TRBD1	TRBV12-3/TRBV12-4	TRBJ2-5	CASRVGQGRQETQYF	TGTGCCAGCAGGGTGGGACAGGGACGCCAAGAGACCCAGTACTTC
few	-	TRBV5-1	TRBJ2-7	CASRLLQGYEQYF	TGCGCCAGCAGATTGTTACAGGGCTACGAGCAGTACTTC
-	-	TRBV4-3	TRBJ2-1	CASSQDQRYRNEQFF	TGCGCCAGCAGCCAAGATCAGCGGTACCGCAATGAGCAGTTCTTC
-	-	TRBV5-1	TRBJ2-3	CASSLDRVDTDTQYF	TGCGCCAGCAGCTTGGACAGGGTGGACACAGATACGCAGTATTTT
-	-	TRBV20-1	TRBJ1-1	CSASTHRALNTEAFF	TGCAGTGCTAGCACCCACAGGGCCTTGAACACTGAAGCTTTCTTT
-	TRBD2	TRBV11-2	TRBJ2-1	CASSYTPTSLGEQFF	TGTGCCAGCAGCTATACGCCGACTAGCCTCGGTGAGCAGTTCTTC
many	-	TRBV20-1	TRBJ2-1	CSASRSFYNEQFF	TGCAGTGCTAGCCGAAGCTTTTACAATGAGCAGTTCTTC
many	-	TRBV20-1	TRBJ2-7	CSATATGYEQYF	TGCAGTGCTACGGCTACGGGCTACGAGCAGTACTTC
few	-	TRBV10-3	TRBJ2-7	CAISESTASYEQYF	TGTGCCATCAGTGAGTCTACGGCCTCCTACGAGCAGTACTTC
-	TRBD2	TRBV7-9	TRBJ2-1	CASSLPPGLAVGNEQFF	TGTGCCAGCAGCTTACCGCCAGGACTAGCGGTAGGCAATGAGCAGTTCTTC
many	TRBD1	TRBV7-8	TRBJ2-2	CASSLGEQGPVGTGELFF	TGTGCCAGCAGCTTAGGAGAACAGGGGCCAGTAGGCACCGGGGAGCTGTTTTTT
few	TRBD2	TRBV20-1	TRBJ2-3	CSSKRENTDTQYF	TGCAGTTCTAAGCGGGAGAACACAGATACGCAGTATTTT
-	TRBD1	TRBV27	TRBJ1-5	CASSRDRTNQPQHF	TGTGCCAGCAGCCGGGACAGGACGAATCAGCCCCAGCATTTT
few	-	TRBV6-2/TRBV6-3	TRBJ2-7	CASSSRTRDPLYEQYF	TGTGCCAGCAGTTCTCGGACCCGGGACCCTCTCTACGAGCAGTACTTC
many	TRBD2	TRBV6-5	TRBJ2-1	CASSYSASGAYNEQFF	TGTGCCAGCAGTTACTCGGCTAGCGGGGCTTACAATGAGCAGTTCTTC
-	-	TRBV10-3	TRBJ2-5	CAISDPPPGRETQYF	TGTGCCATCAGTGACCCTCCCCCAGGGAGAGAGACCCAGTACTTC
many	TRBD2	TRBV3-1	TRBJ2-4	CASSQEKLAGAKNIQYF	TGTGCCAGCAGCCAAGAGAAACTAGCGGGAGCCAAAAACATTCAGTACTTC